This T cell receptor beta chain stems from a study of shared clonotypes between healthy human individuals. General study results and limits: Sorted-subset sequencing, rarefaction showed, was incomplete despite large depth. The sharing of roughly 5% of naive CD4 clonotypes was seen across a handful of donors. Sequencing depth was expected to affect clonotype sharing among donors.

Germline loops: CDR1 SGHRS, CDR2 YFSETQ. The CDR3 has 13 residues. V lost 3 bases to trimming and J lost 4 bases, with 9 bases between them. As processed by the authors: Junction-only sequences without quality scores were provided by ImmunoSEQ, so filtering was different. Libraries were prepared by immunoSEQ multiplex PCR; TCRdb keeps only in-frame clonotypes and omits some of them. The V and J calls and clone size come from that table; D and trimming were worked out from the DNA. This table has some 800,000 clones, over 90% appearing once. Naive CD8 cells, CD45RO-negative and positively selected for CCR7, excluded terminally differentiated effector memory CD45RA+ cells. Turning to this clone: The target antigen is unknown.

The chain recombines TRBV5-1 with TRBJ2-3; a weak D match, TRBD2 (6 bases). The receptor comes from a man in his thirties or forties in good health. The specimen sequenced was naive CD8+ T cells sorted from blood. CDR3 loop: CASSSGSADTQYF. The CDR3 nucleotides read TGCGCCAGCAGCTCCGGGAGTGCAGATACGCAGTATTTT. The entire variable domain, with the rest obtained from reference TRBV5-1 and TRBJ2-3, is as follows: KAGVTQTPRYLIKTRGQQVTLSCSPISGHRSVSWYQQTPGQGLQFLFEYFSETQRNKGNFPGRFSGRQFSNSRSEMNVSTLELGDSALYLCASSSGSADTQYFGPGTRLTVL.